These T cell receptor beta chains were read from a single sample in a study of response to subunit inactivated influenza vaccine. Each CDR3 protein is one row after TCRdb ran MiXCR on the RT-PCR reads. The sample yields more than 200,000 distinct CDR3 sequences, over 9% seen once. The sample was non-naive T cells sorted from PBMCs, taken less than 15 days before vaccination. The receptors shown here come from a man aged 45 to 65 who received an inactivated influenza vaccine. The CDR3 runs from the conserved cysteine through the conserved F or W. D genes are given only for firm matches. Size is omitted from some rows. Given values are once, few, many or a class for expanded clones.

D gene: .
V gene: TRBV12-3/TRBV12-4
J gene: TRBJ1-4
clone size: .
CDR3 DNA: TGTGCCAGCAGCCCCCAGGGAGGGGGTGAAAAACTGTTTTTT
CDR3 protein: CASSPQGGGEKLFF

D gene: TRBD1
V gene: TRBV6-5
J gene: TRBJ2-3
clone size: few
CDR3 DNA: TGTGCCAGCAGTTCCTCAACCGGGACAGGGGACACAGATACGCAGTATTTT
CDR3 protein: CASSSSTGTGDTDTQYF

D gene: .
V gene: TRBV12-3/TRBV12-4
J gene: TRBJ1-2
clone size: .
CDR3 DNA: TGTGCCAGCAGCAGAACAGGGTCCCGGGGCTACACCTTC
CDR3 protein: CASSRTGSRGYTF

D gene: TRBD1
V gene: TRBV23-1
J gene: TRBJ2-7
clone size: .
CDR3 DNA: TGCGCCGTAGGACAGGGTTCTTGCTCCTACGAGCAGTACTTC
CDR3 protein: CAVGQGSCSYEQYF

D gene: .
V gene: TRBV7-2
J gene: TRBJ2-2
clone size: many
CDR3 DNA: TGTGCCAGCACCCCCCTTCTCAACACCGGGGAGCTGTTTTTT
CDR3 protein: CASTPLLNTGELFF

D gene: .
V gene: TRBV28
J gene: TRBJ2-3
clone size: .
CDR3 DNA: TGTGCCAGCAGTTTAGGGGGGTCAAGAGATACGCAGTATTTT
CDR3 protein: CASSLGGSRDTQYF

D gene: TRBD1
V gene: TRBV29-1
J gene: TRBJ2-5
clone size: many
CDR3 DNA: TGCAGCGTTGGTCCGCAGGGGGAGGAGACCCAGTACTTC
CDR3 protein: CSVGPQGEETQYF

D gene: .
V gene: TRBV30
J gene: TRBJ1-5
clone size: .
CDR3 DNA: TGTGCCTGGAGTGGGGGTTCGGGGAGATATAGCAATCAGCCCCAGCATTTT
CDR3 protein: CAWSGGSGRYSNQPQHF

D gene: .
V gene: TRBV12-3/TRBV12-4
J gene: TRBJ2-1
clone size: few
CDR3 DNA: TGTGCCAGCAGGGAGACTAGTATTTTCGGTGAGCAGTTCTTC
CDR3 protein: CASRETSIFGEQFF

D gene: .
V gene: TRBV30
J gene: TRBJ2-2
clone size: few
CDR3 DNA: TGTGCCTGGAGTGTAGGGGACCCCGGGGAGCTGTTTTTT
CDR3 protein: CAWSVGDPGELFF

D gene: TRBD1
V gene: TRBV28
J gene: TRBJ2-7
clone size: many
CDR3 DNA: TGTGCCAGCAGCCAAAACGACAGGGACGAGCAGTACTTC
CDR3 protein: CASSQNDRDEQYF

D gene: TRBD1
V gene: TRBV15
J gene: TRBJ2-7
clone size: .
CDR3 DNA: TGTGCCACCAGTCGCGGAGGACAGGGGATCGACGAGCAGTACTTC
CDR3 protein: CATSRGGQGIDEQYF

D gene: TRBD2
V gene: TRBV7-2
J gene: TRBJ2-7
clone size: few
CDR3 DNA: TGTGCCAGCAGCTTCGGTGGTAGCGGGAACTACGAGCAGTACTTC
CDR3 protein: CASSFGGSGNYEQYF

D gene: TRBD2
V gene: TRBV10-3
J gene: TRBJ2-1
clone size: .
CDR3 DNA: TGTGCCATCAGGACTAGCGGGGGGGCCAATGAGCAGTTCTTC
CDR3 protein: CAIRTSGGANEQFF

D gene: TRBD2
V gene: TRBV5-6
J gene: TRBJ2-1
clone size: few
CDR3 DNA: TGTGCCAGCAGCGGGGGATACGGAGCGGGGCCTAAAAAGTTCTTC
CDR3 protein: CASSGGYGAGPKKFF

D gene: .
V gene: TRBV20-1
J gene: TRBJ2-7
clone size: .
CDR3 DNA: TGCAGTGCTAGAGATATGGCAGGGGTCTACTACGAGCAGTACTTC
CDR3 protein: CSARDMAGVYYEQYF

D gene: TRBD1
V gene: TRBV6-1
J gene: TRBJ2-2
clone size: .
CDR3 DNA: TGTGCCAGCAGTGTCGGGACAGGGAACACCGGGGAGCTGTTTTTT
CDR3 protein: CASSVGTGNTGELFF

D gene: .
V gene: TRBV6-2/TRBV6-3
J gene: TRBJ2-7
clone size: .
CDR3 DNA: TGTGCCAGCCAGGTTGGTTACGAGCAGTACTTC
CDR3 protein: CASQVGYEQYF

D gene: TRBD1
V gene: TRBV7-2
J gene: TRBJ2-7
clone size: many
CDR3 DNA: TGTGCCAGCAGCCTGGGACAGGAAACCTACGAGCAGTACTTC
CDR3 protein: CASSLGQETYEQYF

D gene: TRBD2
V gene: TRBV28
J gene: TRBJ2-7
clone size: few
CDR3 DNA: TGTGCCAGCAGTGACCCGGGAGGGTACTACGAGCAGTACTTC
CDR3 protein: CASSDPGGYYEQYF

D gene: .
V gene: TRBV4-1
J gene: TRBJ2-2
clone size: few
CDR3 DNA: TGCGCCAGCAGCCAAGATAGGCCGACCGGGGAGCTGTTTTTT
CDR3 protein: CASSQDRPTGELFF

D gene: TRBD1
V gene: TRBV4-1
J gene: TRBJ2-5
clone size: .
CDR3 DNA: TGCGCCAGCAGCCAACAGGGGGCAAGGGGGGAGACCCAGTACTTC
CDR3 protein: CASSQQGARGETQYF

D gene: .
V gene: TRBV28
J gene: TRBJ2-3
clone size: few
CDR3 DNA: TGTGCCAGCAGTTTATCCGGCAGGCGGGATACGCAGTATTTT
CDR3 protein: CASSLSGRRDTQYF

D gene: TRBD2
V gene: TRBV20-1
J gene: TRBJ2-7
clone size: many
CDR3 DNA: TGCAGTGCTACTGGACTAGCGGGTTGGAGCTCCTACGAGCAGTACTTC
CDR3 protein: CSATGLAGWSSYEQYF

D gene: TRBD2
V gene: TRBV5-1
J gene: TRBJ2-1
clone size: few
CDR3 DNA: TGCGCCAGCTCCACCATCACTAGCGGGGGGGCAAGCAATGAGCAGTTCTTC
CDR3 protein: CASSTITSGGASNEQFF

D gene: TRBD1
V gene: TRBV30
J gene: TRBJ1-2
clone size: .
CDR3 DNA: TGTGCCTGGAGTCAAGACAGGGGATGGGGTGGCTACACCTTC
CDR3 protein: CAWSQDRGWGGYTF

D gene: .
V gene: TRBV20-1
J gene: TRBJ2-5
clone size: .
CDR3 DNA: TGCAGTGCTCCTCCCCGCGGTCAAGAGACCCAGTACTTC
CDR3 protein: CSAPPRGQETQYF

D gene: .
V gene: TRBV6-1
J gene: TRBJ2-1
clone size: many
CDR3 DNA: TGTGCCAGCAGTGACCCAGGGACGGCCTACAATGAGCAGTTCTTC
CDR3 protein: CASSDPGTAYNEQFF

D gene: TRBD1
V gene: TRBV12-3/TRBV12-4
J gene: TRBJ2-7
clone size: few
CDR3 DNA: TGTGCCAGCAGTTTAGGACAGGGATTTAACGAGCAGTACTTC
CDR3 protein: CASSLGQGFNEQYF

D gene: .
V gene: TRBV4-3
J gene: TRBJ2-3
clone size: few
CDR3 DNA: TGCGCCAGCAGCCAAGATAATGGGGGTTTTCAAGGCACAGATACGCAGTATTTT
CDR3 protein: CASSQDNGGFQGTDTQYF

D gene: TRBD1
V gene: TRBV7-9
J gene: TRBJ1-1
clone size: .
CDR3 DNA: TGTGCCAGCAGCACCGGACAGGGTAGAAACACTGAAGCTTTCTTT
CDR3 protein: CASSTGQGRNTEAFF

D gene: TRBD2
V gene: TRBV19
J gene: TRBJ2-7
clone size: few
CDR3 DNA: TGTGCCAGTAAGCCTGCGGGACTAGCTAACTACGAGCAGTACTTC
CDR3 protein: CASKPAGLANYEQYF

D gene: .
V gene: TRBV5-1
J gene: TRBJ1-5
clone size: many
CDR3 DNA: TGCGCCAGCAGCTTCGACTCGGGCAATCAGCCCCAGCATTTT
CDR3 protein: CASSFDSGNQPQHF

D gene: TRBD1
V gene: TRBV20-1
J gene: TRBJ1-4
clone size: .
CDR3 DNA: TGCAGTGCTAGAGACGACAGGGTTAACGAAAAACTGTTTTTT
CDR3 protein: CSARDDRVNEKLFF

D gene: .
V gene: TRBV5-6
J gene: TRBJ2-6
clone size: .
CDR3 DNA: TGTGCCAGCAGCATCACAGGGACTGGGGCCAACGTCCTGACTTTC
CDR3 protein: CASSITGTGANVLTF